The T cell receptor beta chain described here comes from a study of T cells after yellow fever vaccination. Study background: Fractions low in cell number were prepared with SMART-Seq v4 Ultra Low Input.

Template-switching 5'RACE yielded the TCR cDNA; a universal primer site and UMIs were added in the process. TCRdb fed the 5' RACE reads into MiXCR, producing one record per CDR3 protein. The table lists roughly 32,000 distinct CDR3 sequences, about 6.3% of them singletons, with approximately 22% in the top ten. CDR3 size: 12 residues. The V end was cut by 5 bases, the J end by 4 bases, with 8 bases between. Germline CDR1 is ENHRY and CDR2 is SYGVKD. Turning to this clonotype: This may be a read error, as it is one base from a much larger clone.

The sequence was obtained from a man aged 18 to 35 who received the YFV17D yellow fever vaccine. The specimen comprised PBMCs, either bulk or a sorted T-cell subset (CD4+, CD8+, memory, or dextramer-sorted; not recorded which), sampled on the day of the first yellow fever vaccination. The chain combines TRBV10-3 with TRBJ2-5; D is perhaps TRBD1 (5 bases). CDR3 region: CAISTQGETQYF. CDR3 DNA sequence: TGTGCCATCAGTACCCAGGGAGAGACCCAGTACTTC.